What follows is one T cell receptor (beta chain) and its context. The Seattle site enrolled patients during active infection and followed them longitudinally. This sample stems from a study of blood T cell repertoires in COVID-19. Background on the study: Acute-phase and convalescent COVID-19 samples originated in the United States, Italy and Spain. T cells, B-cell-depleted T cells, or PBMCs supplied cDNA or gDNA.

The germline V gene has CDR1 SGHRS and CDR2 YFSETQ. The CDR3 covers 15 residues. Unmatched junction bases numbered 6, after V lost 2 bases and J lost 4 bases. In the source study's methods: The assay estimated nucleated cells by amplifying reference gene primers. The method was immunoSEQ multiplex PCR; TCRdb's version includes in-frame clones alone and lacks a portion of them. That table gives V, J and clone size, and the DNA gave D and trimming. The repertoire includes some 300,000 clones, 90% of them detected once, and around 0.97% sits in the top ten. The TCR was taken from a woman in her thirties or forties with COVID-19, enrolled during active disease. The chain carries TRBV5-1 and TRBJ1-3; 7 nucleotides match TRBD1. Input material: peripheral blood. CDR3 coding DNA: TGCGCCAGCAGCTTAGCCGGGACAGTCGGAAACACCATATATTTT. Its translation: CASSLAGTVGNTIYF.